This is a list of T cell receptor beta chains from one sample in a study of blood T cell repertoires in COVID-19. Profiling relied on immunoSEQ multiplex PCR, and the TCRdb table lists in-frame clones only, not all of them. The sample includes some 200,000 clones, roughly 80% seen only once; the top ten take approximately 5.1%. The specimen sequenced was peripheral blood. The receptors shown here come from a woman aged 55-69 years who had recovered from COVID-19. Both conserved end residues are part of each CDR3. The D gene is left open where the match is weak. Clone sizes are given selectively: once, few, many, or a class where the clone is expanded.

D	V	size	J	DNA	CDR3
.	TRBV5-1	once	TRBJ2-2	TGCGCCAGCAGCTTGGTTCCGGGGGACACCGGGGAGCTGTTTTTT	CASSLVPGDTGELFF
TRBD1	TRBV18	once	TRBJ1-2	TGTGCCAGCTCACCAATAGGACAGGGAACCTCTAACTATGGCTACACCTTC	CASSPIGQGTSNYGYTF
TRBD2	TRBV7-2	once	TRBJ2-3	TGTGCCAGCAGCTCCGGACTAGCGGGGGAATCTGAGACGCAGTATTTT	CASSSGLAGESETQYF
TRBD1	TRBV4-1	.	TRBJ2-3	TGCGCCAGCAGCCAATCGACAGGGGGCTTCAGGACAGATACGCAGTATTTT	CASSQSTGGFRTDTQYF
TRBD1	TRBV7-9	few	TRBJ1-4	TGTGCCAGCAGCCAAGGGGGACAGGGGAGTCATGAAAAACTGTTTTTT	CASSQGGQGSHEKLFF
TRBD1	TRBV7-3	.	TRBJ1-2	TGTGCCAGCAGCGCGACAGGGGGCTATGGCTACACCTTC	CASSATGGYGYTF
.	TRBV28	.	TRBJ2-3	TGTGCCAGCAGTTTCAGATTAAGACAGCCTAGCACAGATACGCAGTATTTT	CASSFRLRQPSTDTQYF
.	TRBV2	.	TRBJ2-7	TGTGCCAGCAACGTCGACAGGTACTACGAGCAGTACTTC	CASNVDRYYEQYF
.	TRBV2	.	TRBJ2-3	TGTGCCAGCAGTGAAGGGGGGGAGGATACGCAGTATTTT	CASSEGGEDTQYF
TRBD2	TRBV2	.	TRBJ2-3	TGTGCCAGCAGTGAGAGGGCTAGCGGGGGGGCAGATACGCAGTATTTT	CASSERASGGADTQYF
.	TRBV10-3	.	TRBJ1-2	TGTGCCACGACTCGGGGGACGGATGGCTACACCTTC	CATTRGTDGYTF
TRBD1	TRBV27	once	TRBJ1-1	TGTGCCAGCAGTTTATCGATAAACGCCCAGGGACAGGGCCGCCCTGAAGCTTTCTTT	CASSLSINAQGQGRPEAFF
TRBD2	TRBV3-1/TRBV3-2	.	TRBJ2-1	TGTGCCAGCAGCCTGCGCACTAGCGGGGGACGGTCTGAGCAGTTCTTC	CASSLRTSGGRSEQFF
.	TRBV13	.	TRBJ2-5	TGTGCCAGCAGCATATATACAGGGCCCCAAGAGACCCAGTACTTC	CASSIYTGPQETQYF
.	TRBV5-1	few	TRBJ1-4	TGCGCCAGCAACGGGGGAGGGACAACTAATGAAAAACTGTTTTTT	CASNGGGTTNEKLFF
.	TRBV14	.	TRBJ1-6	TGTGCCAGCAGCCAGTATCCCCGGGACTTTAGCTCCTATAATTCACCCCTCCACTTT	CASSQYPRDFSSYNSPLHF
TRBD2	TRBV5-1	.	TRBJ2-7	TGCGCCAGCAGCTTAGAGCGGGGACCCTACGAGCAGTACTTC	CASSLERGPYEQYF
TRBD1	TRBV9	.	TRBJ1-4	TGTGCCAGCAGCGGGGACAGTGAAAAACTGTTTTTT	CASSGDSEKLFF
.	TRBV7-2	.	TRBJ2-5	TGTGCCAGCTCTCGGGGGAACCAAGAGACCCAGTACTTC	CASSRGNQETQYF
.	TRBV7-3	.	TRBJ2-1	TGTGCCAGCAGCTTAACGGTGCGGAGCTCCTACAATGAGCAGTTCTTC	CASSLTVRSSYNEQFF
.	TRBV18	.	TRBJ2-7	TGTGCCAGCTCAGCAGGGTCCTACGAGCAGTACTTC	CASSAGSYEQYF
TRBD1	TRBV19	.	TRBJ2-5	TGTGCCAGTAGCCCAGGGACAGGGGACCTTCAAGAGACCCAGTACTTC	CASSPGTGDLQETQYF
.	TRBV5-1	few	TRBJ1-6	TGCGCCAGCAGCTACGGGAGGAGCCAGGCTAATTCACCCCTCCACTTT	CASSYGRSQANSPLHF
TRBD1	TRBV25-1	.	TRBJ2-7	TGTGCCAGCAGTGAATTCTTCCGGGACAGTACCTACGAGCAGTACTTC	CASSEFFRDSTYEQYF
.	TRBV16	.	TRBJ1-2	TGTGCCAGCAGTGAGACCAGGGGAACAGGGTATGGCTACACCTTC	CASSETRGTGYGYTF
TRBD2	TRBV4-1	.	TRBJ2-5	TGCGCCAGCAGCCAAGATGAGAGCGGGGCCCTCCAAGAGACCCAGTACTTC	CASSQDESGALQETQYF
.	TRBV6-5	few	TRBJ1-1	TGTGCCAGCAGTTACTCGACATCCACTGAAGCTTTCTTT	CASSYSTSTEAFF
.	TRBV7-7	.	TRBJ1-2	TGTGCTAGCAGCGAAAAATCAGGGGACCCGAACTATGGCTACACCTTC	CASSEKSGDPNYGYTF
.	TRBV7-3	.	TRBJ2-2	TGTGCCAGCAGCTTACGGTCGGACACCGGGGAGCTGTTTTTT	CASSLRSDTGELFF
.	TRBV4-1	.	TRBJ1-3	TGCGCCAGCAGCCAAGACGCGGGTTCTGGAAACACCATATATTTT	CASSQDAGSGNTIYF
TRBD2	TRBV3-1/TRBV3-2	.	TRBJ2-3	TGTGCCAGCAGCCAAGACGGGGGGGTCTCCGCAGATACGCAGTATTTT	CASSQDGGVSADTQYF
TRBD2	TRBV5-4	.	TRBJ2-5	TGTGCCAGCAGCCCTTCACTAGCGGGGAAAGAGACCCAGTACTTC	CASSPSLAGKETQYF
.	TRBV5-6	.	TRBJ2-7	TGTGCCAGCAGCTTTTTCGGGAGCAAGTCCTACGAGCAGTACTTC	CASSFFGSKSYEQYF
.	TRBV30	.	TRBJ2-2	TGTGCCTGGAGGAAACCACCGGGGGCGAACACCGGGGAGCTGTTTTTT	CAWRKPPGANTGELFF
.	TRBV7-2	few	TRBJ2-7	TGTGCCAGCAGCGACAACCGCTTAGGGCAGTACTTC	CASSDNRLGQYF
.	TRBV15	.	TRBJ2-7	TGTGCCACCAGCAGAGATCTTGGACAGAGCTACGAGCAGTACTTC	CATSRDLGQSYEQYF
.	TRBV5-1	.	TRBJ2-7	TGCGCCAGCAGCTCGCCAGGGACCTACGAGCAGTACTTC	CASSSPGTYEQYF
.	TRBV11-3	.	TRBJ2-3	TGTGCCAGCAGCTTGGGACAAATCACAGATACGCAGTATTTT	CASSLGQITDTQYF
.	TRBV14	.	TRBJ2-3	TGTGCCAGTCTTGCTGTGGTGTGGGGGCCTCACACAGATACGCAGTATTTT	CASLAVVWGPHTDTQYF
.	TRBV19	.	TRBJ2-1	TGTGCCAGTAGTTACTTAAGCGGGGAGCAGTTCTTC	CASSYLSGEQFF
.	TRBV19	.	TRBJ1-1	TGTGCCAGTAGTATTACAGGGTCGAACACTGAAGCTTTCTTT	CASSITGSNTEAFF
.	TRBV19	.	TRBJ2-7	TGTGCCAGTAGTCGGGACACTCCCAGCTCCTACGAGCAGTACTTC	CASSRDTPSSYEQYF
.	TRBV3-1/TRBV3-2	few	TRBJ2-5	TGTGCCAGCAGCCCCCCCGGCCAAGAGACCCAGTACTTC	CASSPPGQETQYF